This TCR beta chain emerged from a study of regulatory and conventional T cells in RAG deficiency (dated by TCRdb to about 2017). Study-level background: To compare the diversity and composition of the repertoires of Treg, conventional CD4+ and CD8+ T cells between RAG-deficient patients and healthy controls, the study applied high-throughput TCR beta sequencing. Paper-wide results and their limitations: Some T-cell subset analyses were not done for some subjects. Shorter CDR3 lengths were found in all patient T-cell subsets, and >85% Treg-Tconv repertoire overlap at nucleotide and amino acid level was observed in Omenn syndrome patients. In Omenn syndrome and CID/AS patients compared with controls, roughly 100-fold fewer unique TCR beta sequences were detected from Treg cells, versus 8 to 10-fold fewer for other subsets. Markedly lower Shannon entropy and higher Simpson indices were observed in RAG-deficient patients than in control T-cell subpopulations. Rather than being bona fide Treg cells, the sorted CD25-high CD127-low cells in Omenn syndrome patients may represent peripherally activated cells.

The protocol used for the library was the immunoSEQ multiplex PCR assay. Genomic DNA from the sorted T-cell subsets was used to amplify rearranged TCR beta chain products, which were then sequenced. From the authors' description of their analysis: Shannon entropy and Simpson indices were used to measure how diverse the repertoire of productive TCR beta rearrangements was. To gauge clonal expansion, the frequencies of the 100 most abundant productive TCR beta clonotypes among total reads were added together. The TRB repertoires were evaluated with a self-reactivity index based on amino acid usage at CDR3beta positions 6 and 7. Two-way ANOVA was used for repertoire analyses, and Student t or Mann-Whitney tests were used for flow cytometric analyses. What TCRdb holds here is the immuneACCESS table cut down to in-frame rearrangements. Part of the clones is not present; checked against another copy, under half of the missing clones reflect an unresolved V gene, and the others are unexplained. V and J calls and clone size follow that table, whereas D and trimming were derived from the DNA. The sample records tens of thousands of clones, around nine tenths of which are singletons. The ten largest clonotypes hold under 0.85% of the sample.

Germline trimming: 3 bases from V, 3 bases from J; junction bases outside gene matches: 8. The CDR3 numbers 16 residues from cysteine through phenylalanine. The kept DNA is CDR3 alone, 48 bases in frame from the first base. CDR1 and CDR2 are read off the germline V gene as SGHRS and YFSETQ. Regulatory T cells were purified from blood as CD4+CD25-high CD127-low cells before genomic DNA extraction. For repertoire analyses, the comparison group consisted of roughly 8 healthy control donors. Comment on this clone: Its antigen has not been determined. No qualities accompany the bases; no much larger clone lies one base away.

These data were also filed under a second study, of regulatory T cells. As the second study states: The multiplex PCR used 52 forward TRBV primers and 13 reverse TRBJ primers, with assay-based and computational corrections for amplification bias. Repertoires from patients had restricted unique TRB V-J pairs and skewed V and J gene usage, with the strongest effect in regulatory T cells. T-cell receptor beta repertoires of sorted regulatory, conventional CD4+ and CD8+ T cells were compared between CD3G-deficient patients and healthy controls. Ficoll density separation was used to isolate peripheral blood mononuclear cells. Within the immunoSEQ assay, multiplex PCR amplified rearranged TRB loci from genomic DNA. TRB amplicons were sequenced using an Illumina HiSeq platform. Raw sequences were error-filtered and aligned to reference gene sequences by custom algorithms and were subsequently analyzed with the immunoSEQ online tools. Productive and nonproductive TRB rearrangement frequencies were evaluated among both unique and total sequences. Groups were compared by t tests, Mann-Whitney tests or two-way ANOVA performed in Prism software.

The material sequenced was Tregs sorted from blood. The chain is made from TRBV5-1 and TRBJ2-3; 9 central bases correspond to TRBD2. The sequence derives from a human donor in good health. For the CDR3, the sequence is CASSWGAGGMTDTQYF. The base sequence is TGCGCCAGCAGCTGGGGGGCGGGGGGGATGACAGATACGCAGTATTTT.